The 13 T cell receptor beta chains reported below all come from one sample, sequenced in a study of post-analysis software for immune sequencing data. Unique molecular identifiers were carried by the TCR beta cDNA libraries. TCRdb redid the calling of the PCR reads with MiXCR, one entry per CDR3 protein. The table has about 500,000 distinct CDR3 sequences, roughly 45% seen once. Antigens for these TCRs are unknown. The study, taken as a whole, reports: Elevated frequency relative to controls characterized roughly five TRBV segments in patients, TRBV5-6, TRBV5-1 and TRBV20-1 among them.

Sample: blood. The receptors here all came from a girl aged 5-17 years with multiple sclerosis.

V gene TRBV29-1 combines with J gene TRBJ2-1; 9 bases map to TRBD2. The CDR3 length is 14 residues. With 2 bases clipped from V and 9 bases from J, the junction kept 8 bases outside the gene matches. Germline V gene data show CDR1 as SQVTM and CDR2 as ANQGSEA. The CDR3 region is CSVEKAGGGFEQFF. CDR3 DNA sequence: TGCAGCGTTGAAAAAGCGGGAGGAGGTTTTGAGCAGTTCTTC.

The V call is TRBV7-9, the J call TRBJ2-1; 9 bases line up with TRBD2. Germline trimming cut 6 bases from V and 1 base from J; bases unmatched to any gene: 7. The CDR3 consists of 16 residues. In germline, CDR1 is SEHNR, CDR2 FQNEAQ (reference sequence). CDR3 coding DNA: TGTGCCAGCAGTTCTACTAGCGGGCTATCCTACAATGAGCAGTTCTTC. Its protein product is CASSSTSGLSYNEQFF.

The chain recombines TRBV5-1 with TRBJ1-2; D may be TRBD1 (5 bases). V was pared by 2 bases and J by 3 bases, with 20 bases between. CDR1 SGHRS and CDR2 YFSETQ come from the germline V gene. The CDR3 has 17 amino acids. The CDR3 spells CASSFFSTGTEDYGYTF. As DNA, the CDR3 is TGCGCCAGCAGCTTTTTTAGTACGGGGACGGAGGACTATGGCTACACCTTC.

The chain carries TRBV5-1 and TRBJ2-4, with 11 bases that match TRBD2. The CDR3 spans 16 residues. V lost 4 bases, J lost 6 bases, and 9 bases stayed unmatched. CDR1 is SGHRS, CDR2 YFSETQ, per germline. Here the CDR3 reads CASSTLAGVEGNIQYF. The CDR3, as DNA: TGCGCCAGCAGCACACTAGCGGGAGTAGAAGGAAACATTCAGTACTTC.

CDR3 sequence (DNA): TGCAGTGCTCCAGGACTAGCGGGATACTACGAGCAGTACTTC. Its protein product is CSAPGLAGYYEQYF. The V call is TRBV20-1, the J call TRBJ2-7, with TRBD2 identical over 12 bases. V shed 5 bases and J 3 bases; nucleotides not matched to a gene: 5. Germline V CDR1 and CDR2: DFQATT, SNEGSKA (reference sequence). The CDR3 spans 14 residues.

The rearrangement links TRBV7-2 to TRBJ1-2; 7 nucleotides agree with TRBD1. Germline V gives CDR1 SGHTA, CDR2 FQGNSA. The CDR3 has 14 residues. The V gene end was trimmed by 5 bases and the J gene end by 4 bases; junction bases not matched to a gene: 7. The chain's CDR3 is CASSAGQRVYGYTF. The CDR3, as DNA: TGTGCCAGCAGCGCGGGACAGCGAGTCTATGGCTACACCTTC. Supplemented by reference TRBV7-2 and TRBJ1-2, the full variable domain reads GAGVSQSPSNKVTEKGKDVELRCDPISGHTALYWYRQSLGQGLEFLIYFQGNSAPDKSGLPSDRFSAERTGGSVSTLTIQRTQQEDSAVYLCASSAGQRVYGYTFGSGTRLTVV.

This clonotype came up a few times. This chain links TRBV7-9 with TRBJ2-7; D is undetermined. Germline values: CDR1 SEHNR, CDR2 FQNEAQ (reference sequence). The CDR3 sequence is 14 residues long. Trimming left V 2 bases short and J 2 bases short, with 10 bases between. The CDR3 bases are TGTGCCAGCAGCTTATCCCCGATTCCCTACGAGCAGTACTTC. The encoded protein is CASSLSPIPYEQYF.

This chain joins TRBV29-1 and TRBJ1-2; D is ambiguous. Germline-derived CDR1 and CDR2 are SQVTM and ANQGSEA. The ends were cut back, 4 bases at V and 4 bases at J, with 10 bases in the middle. The CDR3 runs 12 residues. CDR3 DNA sequence: TGCAGCGTTGTTAAGGCAGGCTATGGCTACACCTTC. This codes for CSVVKAGYGYTF.

A remark on this clonotype: Relative to the germline gene, one junction end is altered; a read error may explain this. This chain uses TRBV7-2 with TRBJ2-6, with 9 bases matching TRBD1. The CDR3 spans 15 residues. Germline V gives CDR1 SGHTA, CDR2 FQGNSA. This chain's CDR3 is CAIIQGALGANVLTF. CDR3 DNA sequence: TGCGCCATCATACAGGGGGCGCTTGGGGCCAACGTCCTGACTTTC.

This clonotype has a handful of counts. The rearrangement links TRBV25-1 to TRBJ2-1, with TRBD1 as a possible D gene (6 bases). Germline V CDR1 and CDR2: MGHDK, SYGVNS. Deletions cut 0 bases from V and 8 bases from J, with 14 bases between. The length of the CDR3 is 15 residues. The CDR3 nucleotides read TGTGCCAGCAGTGAATATAGGGGGAGTGGGGATGAGCAGTTCTTC. Translating it yields CASSEYRGSGDEQFF.

This clonotype was seen more than once but under ten times. The CDR3 loop reads CASSQTGALSYEQYF. The CDR3 coding sequence is TGTGCCAGCAGTCAAACGGGGGCACTCTCCTACGAGCAGTACTTC. The V and J genes are TRBV6-2 or TRBV6-3 and TRBJ2-7; either TRBD1 or TRBD2 may fit D (6 bases each). This CDR3 has 15 amino acids. Germline assignment: CDR1 MNHEY and CDR2 SVGEGT. Trimming took 5 bases from V and 0 from J, leaving 14 bases between them.

The chain recombines TRBV15 with TRBJ2-3, with D possibly being TRBD1 or TRBD2 (5 bases each). Trimming shortened V by 0 bases and J by 0 bases, and 19 bases separated the two germline ends. The germline gives CDR1 LNHNV, CDR2 YYDKDF (reference sequence). The CDR3 runs 19 residues. CDR3 in amino acids: CATSRDRDLLAVSTDTQYF. CDR3 in DNA: TGTGCCACCAGCAGAGATCGGGACCTCCTTGCTGTCAGCACAGATACGCAGTATTTT.

This clonotype has a handful of counts. Written as DNA, the CDR3 is TGCAGCGTTGTCTCGCGGGAGAGCTCCTACGAGCAGTACTTC. Translation: CSVVSRESSYEQYF. V and J are TRBV29-1 and TRBJ2-7; 7 bases fit TRBD2. Trimming removed 4 bases from V and 0 bases from J; junction bases left unmatched: 6. The CDR3 has 14 amino acids. The germline CDR1 and CDR2 sequences are SQVTM and ANQGSEA.